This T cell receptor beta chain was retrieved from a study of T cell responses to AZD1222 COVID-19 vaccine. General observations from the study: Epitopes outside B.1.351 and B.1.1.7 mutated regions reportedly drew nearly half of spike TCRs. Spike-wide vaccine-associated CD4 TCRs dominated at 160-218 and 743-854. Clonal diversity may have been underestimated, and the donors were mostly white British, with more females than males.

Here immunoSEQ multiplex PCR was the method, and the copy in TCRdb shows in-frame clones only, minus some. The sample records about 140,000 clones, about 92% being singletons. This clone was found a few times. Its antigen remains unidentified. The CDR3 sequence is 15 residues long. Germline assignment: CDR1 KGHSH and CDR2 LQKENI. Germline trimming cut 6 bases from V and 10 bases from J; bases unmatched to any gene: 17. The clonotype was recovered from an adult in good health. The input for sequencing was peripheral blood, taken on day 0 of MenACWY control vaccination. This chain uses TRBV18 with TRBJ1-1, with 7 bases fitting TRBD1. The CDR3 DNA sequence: TGTGCCAGCTCGCCCGTAGTTAGACAGGGAAGAGGAGCTTTCTTT. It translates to CASSPVVRQGRGAFF. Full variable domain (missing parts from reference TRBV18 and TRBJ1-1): NAGVMQNPRHLVRRRGQEARLRCSPMKGHSHVYWYRQLPEEGLKFMVYLQKENIIDESGMPKERFSAEFPKEGPSILRIQQVVRGDSAAYFCASSPVVRQGRGAFFGQGTRLTVV.